A selection of T cell receptor beta chains follows, all from one sample in a study of human T cells and chemical hapten exposure. TCRdb analysed the RACE reads with MiXCR anew, one entry per CDR3 protein. The sample shows about 120,000 distinct CDR3 sequences, approximately 11% of them seen only once. The material was whole blood, obtained in connection with sensitization to the hapten diphenylcyclopropenone (DPC). The receptors come from a woman aged 50 to 60 with alopecia areata. Some clones in this sample may be carry-over from other donors' samples. Both conserved end residues are part of each CDR3. The D gene is left open where the match is weak. Clone size is shown for a subset of rows, as once, few, many or a class of expanded clone.

j_call	d_call	clone_size	v_call	cdr3_nt	cdr3_aa
TRBJ2-2	TRBD2	few	TRBV29-1	TGCAGCGTAACCTTAGCGGGAGGTCCCGGGGAGCTGTTTTTT	CSVTLAGGPGELFF
TRBJ2-6	NA	NA	TRBV7-2	TGTGCCAGCAGCGCTTGGGACGGGGACTCTGGGGCCAACGTCCTGACTTTC	CASSAWDGDSGANVLTF
TRBJ1-3	NA	NA	TRBV20-1	TGCAGTGCTAGAGATAGGGTTGCTGGAAACACCATATATTTT	CSARDRVAGNTIYF
TRBJ2-1	NA	NA	TRBV30	TGTGCCTGGAGTGCCTCCTACAATGAGCAGTTCTTC	CAWSASYNEQFF
TRBJ2-1	TRBD2	many	TRBV12-3/TRBV12-4	TGTGCCAGCACCCTAGCGGGAGTTCCTAATGAGCAGTTCTTC	CASTLAGVPNEQFF
TRBJ2-2	TRBD2	many	TRBV20-1	TGCAGTGCTAGAAGGCCGGGAGGGCCGAACACCGGGGAGCTGTTTTTT	CSARRPGGPNTGELFF
TRBJ2-7	TRBD2	NA	TRBV5-4	TGTGCCAGCAGCTTGGACCTACTAGCGGGAGGGCACGAGCAGTACTTC	CASSLDLLAGGHEQYF
TRBJ2-5	TRBD2	NA	TRBV5-4	TGTGCCAGCAGCTTGGTGGTAGCGGGAGGCCAAGAGACCCAGTACTTC	CASSLVVAGGQETQYF
TRBJ1-3	NA	NA	TRBV20-1	TGCAGTGCAAGAGGGTATTTTGGAAACACCATATATTTT	CSARGYFGNTIYF
TRBJ2-3	TRBD2	many	TRBV20-1	TGCAGTGCCTTATTAGCGGGACGAACAGATACGCAGTATTTT	CSALLAGRTDTQYF